One and the same sample provided the 29 T cell receptor beta chains below, sequenced in a study of T cell responses to AZD1222 COVID-19 vaccine. Clones were read by immunoSEQ multiplex PCR, and TCRdb kept only the in-frame ones, dropping some. The table records some 180,000 clones, nearly 95% of them present only once. The sequences come from peripheral blood, collected 28 days after the second AZD1222 dose. Receptors were obtained from an adult who received the AZD1222 COVID-19 vaccine.

The chain couples TRBV7-2 to TRBJ1-2, with 8 nucleotides matching TRBD1. CDR1 is SGHTA, CDR2 FQGNSA, per germline. CDR3 length: 16 residues. Trimming cost V 0 bases and J 7 bases; bases outside gene matches: 10. The CDR3 DNA reads TGTGCCAGCAGCTTAGCGCAACTGACAGGGGCTAGTGGCTACACCTTC. Translated: CASSLAQLTGASGYTF. Full variable domain (rest looked up from reference TRBV7-2 and TRBJ1-2): GAGVSQSPSNKVTEKGKDVELRCDPISGHTALYWYRQSLGQGLEFLIYFQGNSAPDKSGLPSDRFSAERTGGSVSTLTIQRTQQEDSAVYLCASSLAQLTGASGYTFGSGTRLTVV.

This sequence joins TRBV6-5 and TRBJ2-7, with 7 bases that match TRBD2. V gave up 4 bases and J gave up 6 bases; unmatched junction bases: 3. Germline CDR1 MNHEY, CDR2 SVGAGI. The CDR3 has 12 amino acids. Here the CDR3 reads CASSFPGGEQYF. In DNA, the CDR3 is TGTGCCAGCAGTTTCCCGGGGGGCGAGCAGTACTTC.

The chain combines TRBV9 with TRBJ2-3; TRBD1 might be the D (5 bases). Trimming took 3 bases from V and 5 from J, leaving 10 bases between them. The CDR3 spans 13 residues. Looked up from germline, CDR1 is SGDLS and CDR2 is YYNGEE. The CDR3 here is CASSGVTEDTQYF. In nucleotides, the CDR3 is TGTGCCAGCAGCGGAGTGACAGAAGATACGCAGTATTTT.

This chain connects TRBV2 to TRBJ2-5; 12 bases align to TRBD2. V shed 8 bases, J shed 0 bases, and the junction held 1 base outside the gene matches. CDR1 and CDR2 from the germline V gene are SNHLY and FYNNEI. The CDR3 sequence is 14 residues long. CDR3 in DNA: TGTGCCAGCCGGACTAGCGGGAACCAAGAGACCCAGTACTTC. The encoded protein is CASRTSGNQETQYF.

The genes are TRBV15 and TRBJ2-1, with 14 bases aligning to TRBD2. The J segment lost 1 base and the V segment lost 5 bases, leaving 7 bases of the junction unmatched. Germline V gene lookup returns CDR1 LNHNV and CDR2 YYDKDF (reference sequence). CDR3 size: 18 residues. The CDR3 loop is CATSGGLAGDISYNEQFF. The CDR3 DNA reads as TGTGCCACCAGCGGGGGACTAGCGGGAGATATTTCCTACAATGAGCAGTTCTTC.

The chain links TRBV3-1 (or the pseudogene TRBV3-2) to TRBJ2-7, with D hard to call. V gave up 4 bases and J gave up 2 bases, with 15 bases separating them. This CDR3 region has 15 residues. Germline lookup yields CDR1 LGHDT and CDR2 YNNKEL (reference sequence). CDR3 sequence reads: CASSPDRPTPYEQYF. In DNA form, the CDR3 reads TGTGCCAGCAGCCCCGACCGGCCCACACCCTACGAGCAGTACTTC.

This chain uses TRBV2 with TRBJ1-4; 7 bases fit TRBD1. V lost 6 bases to trimming and J lost 7 bases; unmatched junction nucleotides: 11. Germline CDR1 is SNHLY and CDR2 is FYNNEI. The CDR3 loop spans 15 amino acids. CDR3 sequence: CASSLDRDNFEKLFF. The DNA of the CDR3 is TGTGCCAGCAGCCTTGACAGGGATAATTTTGAAAAACTGTTTTTT. The full variable domain, rest sourced from reference TRBV2 and TRBJ1-4, is EPEVTQTPSHQVTQMGQEVILRCVPISNHLYFYWYRQILGQKVEFLVSFYNNEISEKSEIFDDQFSVERPDGSNFTLKIRSTKLEDSAMYFCASSLDRDNFEKLFFGSGTQLSVL.

The gene calls are TRBV2 and TRBJ2-3, with a possible D match to TRBD2 (6 bases). This CDR3 contains 14 residues. The V and J ends lost 8 bases and 5 bases respectively, with 17 bases between them. Germline assignment: CDR1 SNHLY and CDR2 FYNNEI. CDR3 region: CASGGGPLGDTQYF. The CDR3 nucleotides are TGTGCCAGCGGGGGAGGCCCTCTGGGAGATACGCAGTATTTT.

The chain links TRBV19 to TRBJ1-3; D gene unclear. Germline CDR1 and CDR2: LNHDA and SQIVND (reference sequence). The CDR3 has 14 residues. Trimming removed 7 bases from V and 4 bases from J, with 14 bases in between. The CDR3 DNA is TGTGCCAGTACCACCTTAAGGAAGGGAAACACCATATATTTT. Translating gives CASTTLRKGNTIYF. The full variable domain, completed using reference TRBV19 and TRBJ1-3, is DGGITQSPKYLFRKEGQNVTLSCEQNLNHDAMYWYRQDPGQGLRLIYYSQIVNDFQKGDIAEGYSVSREKKESFPLTVTSAQKNPTAFYLCASTTLRKGNTIYFGEGSWLTVV.

The rearrangement joins TRBV6-1 to TRBJ2-7; 9 bases are shared with TRBD1. This CDR3 has 15 amino acids. J gave up 3 bases and V 0 bases, and 3 bases lay outside the gene matches. Germline V lookup: CDR1 MNHNS, CDR2 SASEGT. The CDR3 DNA follows: TGTGCCAGCAGTGAAGCCGGGACAGGGTTCTACGAGCAGTACTTC. Translating it yields CASSEAGTGFYEQYF.

The chain links TRBV7-2 to TRBJ1-3; perhaps TRBD1 as D (5 bases). Trimming took off 5 bases at V and 4 bases at J, with 18 bases between the two ends. Germline loops: CDR1 SGHTA, CDR2 FQGNSA. The CDR3 consists of 16 residues. The CDR3 protein is CASSQTYGGRGNTIYF. The CDR3 DNA reads TGTGCCAGCAGCCAGACCTATGGGGGGAGAGGAAACACCATATATTTT.

The chain recombines TRBV4-1 with TRBJ1-2, with D unclear. Germline V gives CDR1 MGHRA, CDR2 YSYEKL. Deletions cut 1 base from V and 1 base from J, with 10 bases between. The length of the CDR3 is 15 residues. The CDR3 nucleotides are TGCGCCAGCAGCCAAGGTACAGCGCTTAACTATGGCTACACCTTC. As protein: CASSQGTALNYGYTF.

V gene TRBV20-1 combines with J gene TRBJ1-2; D is undetermined. The ends were cut back, 5 bases at V and 8 bases at J, with 6 bases in the middle. Germline loops: CDR1 DFQATT, CDR2 SNEGSKA (reference sequence). The CDR3 totals 9 residues. The CDR3, as DNA: TGCAGTGCTGATGAAGGCTACACCTTC. It yields the protein CSADEGYTF.

This rearrangement joins TRBV13 to TRBJ2-7, with a tentative D call TRBD1 (6 bases). Germline CDR1 reads PRHDT; CDR2 reads FYEKMQ (reference sequence). CDR3 length: 16 residues. V lost 5 bases to trimming and J lost 3 bases, with 20 bases between them. CDR3 sequence: CASSPQGLGRNYEQYF. CDR3 nucleotides: TGTGCCAGCAGCCCTCAGGGGCTAGGCCGGAACTACGAGCAGTACTTC. The full variable domain, completed using reference TRBV13 and TRBJ2-7, is AAGVIQSPRHLIKEKRETATLKCYPIPRHDTVYWYQQGPGQDPQFLISFYEKMQSDKGSIPDRFSAQQFSDYHSELNMSSLELGDSALYFCASSPQGLGRNYEQYFGPGTRLTVT.

The genes are TRBV4-2 and TRBJ2-7, with 13 bases aligning to TRBD2. The ends lost 0 bases at V and 7 bases at J; junction bases unmatched: 18. Germline CDR1 reads LGHNA; CDR2 reads YNFKEQ. This CDR3 is 20 amino acids long. The CDR3 DNA reads TGTGCCAGCAGCCAAGAAATGGTTTCGGGACTAGCGGGGAGGGGTAGGGAGCAGTACTTC. Translating it yields CASSQEMVSGLAGRGREQYF.

This chain connects TRBV12-3 or TRBV12-4 to TRBJ1-2, with D perhaps matching TRBD1 (5 bases). V lost 3 bases to trimming and J lost 12 bases, with 11 bases between them. There are 11 residues in the CDR3. The CDR3 sequence: CASSLGRGDTF. DNA for the CDR3: TGTGCCAGCAGTTTGGGACGGGGGGACACCTTC.

The genes are TRBV15 and TRBJ1-4; D call uncertain. Trimming stripped 5 bases from V and 4 bases from J, with 14 bases between. Germline CDR1 reads LNHNV; CDR2 reads YYDKDF (reference sequence). This CDR3 comprises 15 residues. CDR3 DNA: TGTGCCACCAGCGACGGGTTCGGACTTAATGAAAAACTGTTTTTT. Residues: CATSDGFGLNEKLFF.

J is TRBJ2-2 and V is TRBV19; a possible D gene is TRBD1 (5 bases). This CDR3 is 14 amino acids long. Per the germline V gene, CDR1 is LNHDA and CDR2 is SQIVND (reference sequence). The V gene lost 3 bases and the J gene lost 4 bases, with 9 bases spanning the gap. The CDR3 spells CASSIDSSTGELFF. CDR3 nucleotides: TGTGCCAGTAGTATCGACAGTTCCACCGGGGAGCTGTTTTTT.

The chain is built from TRBV7-9 and TRBJ2-7; D tentatively reads TRBD1 or TRBD2 (5 bases each). The CDR3 is made up of 15 amino acids. Per the germline V gene, CDR1 is SEHNR and CDR2 is FQNEAQ (reference sequence). V shed 5 bases and J shed 0 bases, with 14 bases lying between them. This CDR3 reads CASSPTGTSSYEQYF. CDR3 in DNA: TGTGCCAGCAGCCCGACCGGGACCTCCTCCTACGAGCAGTACTTC.

The V gene is TRBV6-2 or TRBV6-3, the J gene TRBJ2-7; D not certain. Trimming removed 5 bases from V and 3 bases from J, with 5 bases in between. Germline lookup yields CDR1 MNHEY and CDR2 SVGEGT. This CDR3 has 11 amino acids. The CDR3 sequence is CASSHDYEQYF. CDR3 DNA: TGTGCCAGCAGTCATGACTACGAGCAGTACTTC.

This clone came up once. This chain connects TRBV5-1 to TRBJ1-1, with unresolved D. The length of the CDR3 is 13 residues. Germline-derived CDR1 and CDR2 are SGHRS and YFSETQ. V shed 5 bases and J shed 6 bases, with 14 bases lying between them. CDR3 loop: CASRRTGVPEAFF. The CDR3 DNA sequence: TGCGCCAGCAGGAGGACGGGCGTACCTGAAGCTTTCTTT.

The rearrangement uses TRBV6-2 or TRBV6-3 and TRBJ2-6; weak D call: TRBD1 (6 bases). The CDR3 totals 15 residues. V lost 5 bases, J lost 4 bases, and 12 bases lay in between. Germline V CDR1 and CDR2: MNHEY, SVGEGT. The CDR3 DNA reads as TGTGCCAGCAGTACACGGACAGTCGGGGCCAACGTCCTGACTTTC. It codes for CASSTRTVGANVLTF.

This chain joins TRBV10-2 and TRBJ2-7; tentatively, D is TRBD1 or TRBD2 (6 bases each). V dropped 2 bases and J dropped 3 bases, with 17 bases sitting between them. Germline-derived CDR1 and CDR2 are WSHSY and SAAADI. The CDR3 consists of 16 residues. The CDR3 bases are TGCGCCAGCAGTGAGCCGGGACACCGGAGGGGCTACGAGCAGTACTTC. Protein sequence: CASSEPGHRRGYEQYF.

The rearrangement uses TRBV5-1 and TRBJ2-2, with D possibly being TRBD1 (6 bases). Germline CDR1 is SGHRS and CDR2 is YFSETQ. The CDR3 length is 16 residues. V dropped 3 bases and J dropped 7 bases, with 19 bases sitting between them. The CDR3: CASSWLDRQINGELFF. For the CDR3, the DNA is TGCGCCAGCAGCTGGCTCGACAGGCAAATAAACGGGGAGCTGTTTTTT. Together with reference TRBV5-1 and TRBJ2-2, the CDR3 gives the full variable domain: KAGVTQTPRYLIKTRGQQVTLSCSPISGHRSVSWYQQTPGQGLQFLFEYFSETQRNKGNFPGRFSGRQFSNSRSEMNVSTLELGDSALYLCASSWLDRQINGELFFGEGSRLTVL.

The chain carries TRBV19 and TRBJ1-2, with D possibly matching TRBD1 (5 bases). V lost 7 bases, J lost 4 bases, and 13 bases lay in between. Germline V gene lookup returns CDR1 LNHDA and CDR2 SQIVND (reference sequence). This CDR3 spans 13 amino acids. The CDR3 DNA is TGTGCCAGTAAGTTCAGGGAGAGCTATGGCTACACCTTC. Protein product: CASKFRESYGYTF.

This chain connects TRBV19 to TRBJ2-1; TRBD1 agrees at 8 bases. This CDR3 has 12 residues. V gave up 4 bases and J gave up 16 bases; unmatched junction bases: 9. Germline V gene sequence: CDR1 LNHDA, CDR2 SQIVND (reference sequence). For the CDR3, the DNA is TGTGCCAGTAGTACGGAACAGGGGGTTGTCTTCTTC. Its protein product is CASSTEQGVVFF. The full variable domain, rest sourced from reference TRBV19 and TRBJ2-1, is DGGITQSPKYLFRKEGQNVTLSCEQNLNHDAMYWYRQDPGQGLRLIYYSQIVNDFQKGDIAEGYSVSREKKESFPLTVTSAQKNPTAFYLCASSTEQGVVFFGPGTRLTVL.

This clone was detected only a few times. V usage is TRBV6-5 and J usage is TRBJ1-3; 9 bases map to TRBD1. Germline V gives CDR1 MNHEY, CDR2 SVGAGI. With 7 bases clipped from V and 3 bases from J, the junction kept 7 bases outside the gene matches. The CDR3 consists of 15 residues. CDR3 sequence reads: CASTRDREGGNTIYF. The CDR3 region has the DNA TGTGCCAGCACCCGGGACAGGGAGGGTGGAAACACCATATATTTT.

This clone was seen more than once but under ten times. The rearrangement joins TRBV6-5 to TRBJ1-6; perhaps TRBD1 as D (6 bases). The germline gives CDR1 MNHEY, CDR2 SVGAGI. V lost 0 bases and J 7 bases, leaving 10 bases between the germline ends. The CDR3 contains 15 residues. This CDR3 is CASSYSYRANSPLHF. The CDR3 DNA is TGTGCCAGCAGTTACTCGTACAGGGCCAATTCACCCCTCCACTTT.

This rearrangement joins TRBV4-3 to TRBJ1-6, with 9 bases aligning to TRBD1. The V segment lost 0 bases and the J segment 10 bases; nucleotides outside the gene matches: 10. This CDR3 is 17 amino acids long. CDR1 and CDR2 (germline): LGHNA, YSLEER. The chain's CDR3 is CASSQEGTGNYGSPLHF. The CDR3 nucleotides are TGCGCCAGCAGCCAAGAGGGGACAGGGAATTATGGGTCACCCCTCCACTTT.